The rows below give T cell receptor beta chains drawn from one sample of a study of shared clonotypes between healthy human individuals. Produced via immunoSEQ multiplex PCR; TCRdb's table is partial and in-frame only. The data hold about 2.3 million clones, with approximately 95% observed a single time. The sequencing input was naive CD4+ T cells from PBMCs. These receptors came from a man aged 18 to 35 in good health. Some clones in this sample may be carry-over from other donors' samples. Both conserved end residues are part of each CDR3. A D gene is named only where the DNA matches it firmly. Only part of the rows carry a size: once, few, many, or a class if the clone is expanded.

-	TRBV7-9	-	TRBJ1-1	CASRQTVRRLNTEAFF	TGTGCCAGCAGGCAGACAGTTAGGAGGCTGAACACTGAAGCTTTCTTT
-	TRBV6-5	-	TRBJ1-2	CASTNSGSFGGYTF	TGTGCCAGCACCAACTCAGGGTCCTTTGGGGGCTACACCTTC
TRBD1	TRBV5-4	-	TRBJ2-7	CASSSPGQADYEQYF	TGTGCCAGCAGCTCCCCGGGACAGGCGGACTACGAGCAGTACTTC
-	TRBV4-2	-	TRBJ2-7	CASSQEGYEQYF	TGTGCCAGCAGCCAAGAGGGCTACGAGCAGTACTTC
-	TRBV28	-	TRBJ1-3	CASSSHLSSGNTIYF	TGTGCCAGCAGTTCCCACTTAAGCTCTGGAAACACCATATATTTT
TRBD1	TRBV4-2	-	TRBJ1-3	CASSQAPGQGQGISGNTIYF	TGTGCCAGCAGCCAGGCACCGGGACAGGGACAGGGGATCTCTGGAAACACCATATATTTT
-	TRBV25-1	-	TRBJ1-2	CASRREGYGYTF	TGTGCCAGCCGCAGGGAAGGCTATGGCTACACCTTC
-	TRBV4-1	-	TRBJ1-2	CASSQQGQGYGYTF	TGCGCCAGCAGCCAACAGGGGCAAGGCTATGGCTACACCTTC
-	TRBV6-1	-	TRBJ1-1	CASRDTRGNTEAFF	TGTGCCAGCAGAGACACGAGGGGGAACACTGAAGCTTTCTTT
-	TRBV5-1	-	TRBJ2-3	CASSLRGHRSTDTQYF	TGCGCCAGCAGCTTGCGGGGACATCGGTCCACAGATACGCAGTATTTT
-	TRBV4-3	-	TRBJ1-1	CASSQGNQNTEAFF	TGCGCCAGCAGCCAAGGTAACCAGAACACTGAAGCTTTCTTT
TRBD2	TRBV18	-	TRBJ2-3	CASSLTGLAGTDTQYF	TGTGCCAGCTCCCTAACCGGACTAGCGGGCACAGATACGCAGTATTTT
-	TRBV7-2	-	TRBJ2-1	CASSLLGVSYNEQFF	TGTGCCAGCAGCTTATTAGGGGTTTCCTACAATGAGCAGTTCTTC
-	TRBV5-1	-	TRBJ2-5	CASSGTFKETQYF	TGCGCCAGCAGCGGGACCTTCAAAGAGACCCAGTACTTC
-	TRBV7-2	-	TRBJ2-7	CASSPWVTDSYEQYF	TGTGCCAGCAGCCCGTGGGTGACTGATTCCTACGAGCAGTACTTC
-	TRBV5-8	-	TRBJ2-7	CASNEGPVNYEQYF	TGTGCCAGCAACGAAGGTCCGGTTAACTACGAGCAGTACTTC
-	TRBV7-3	-	TRBJ2-6	CASSVARGGGAGANVLTF	TGTGCCAGCAGCGTAGCCCGGGGAGGGGGCGCTGGGGCCAACGTCCTGACTTTC
TRBD1	TRBV28	-	TRBJ1-2	CASSPVTGGSLFGYTF	TGTGCCAGCAGTCCCGTGACAGGGGGTTCCCTTTTTGGCTACACCTTC
-	TRBV7-7	-	TRBJ2-5	CASSSAGETQYF	TGTGCCAGCAGCTCCGCAGGGGAGACCCAGTACTTC
-	TRBV6-6	-	TRBJ2-3	CASSASLGDTQYF	TGTGCCAGCAGTGCCTCACTGGGAGATACGCAGTATTTT
TRBD1	TRBV7-6	-	TRBJ2-1	CASSNSGQGLGEQFF	TGTGCCAGCAGCAACTCGGGACAGGGGTTAGGTGAGCAGTTCTTC
-	TRBV5-1	-	TRBJ2-3	CASSLAQGGQDTQYF	TGCGCCAGCAGCTTGGCGCAGGGGGGGCAAGATACGCAGTATTTT
TRBD2	TRBV5-4	-	TRBJ2-5	CASSSGTSGLQETQYF	TGTGCCAGCAGCTCCGGGACTAGCGGACTACAAGAGACCCAGTACTTC
-	TRBV19	-	TRBJ1-2	CASSIGGGGYTF	TGTGCCAGTAGTATTGGAGGGGGTGGCTACACCTTC
-	TRBV7-2	-	TRBJ2-6	CASSLGGRRANVLTF	TGTGCCAGCAGCTTAGGGGGGCGGCGGGCCAACGTCCTGACTTTC
TRBD1	TRBV5-6	-	TRBJ2-1	CASSSDRGEVYNEQFF	TGTGCCAGCAGCTCGGACAGGGGAGAGGTATACAATGAGCAGTTCTTC
-	TRBV7-6	-	TRBJ2-7	CASSKIRTAEQYF	TGTGCCAGCAGCAAAATAAGGACGGCTGAGCAGTACTTC
-	TRBV19	few	TRBJ1-1	CASSMGLARGAFF	TGTGCCAGTAGTATGGGCCTGGCAAGAGGAGCTTTCTTT
-	TRBV27	-	TRBJ1-4	CASSLGQGRYEKLFF	TGTGCCAGCAGTTTAGGCCAGGGAAGGTACGAAAAACTGTTTTTT
-	TRBV5-1	once	TRBJ2-2	CASSLRQVNTGELFF	TGCGCCAGCAGCTTGAGGCAGGTGAACACCGGGGAGCTGTTTTTT
TRBD1	TRBV6-1	once	TRBJ2-5	CASSRGTVQETQYF	TGTGCCAGCAGTCGAGGGACAGTGCAAGAGACCCAGTACTTC
-	TRBV10-3	-	TRBJ1-1	CAISEQRGNTEAFF	TGTGCCATCAGTGAGCAACGGGGTAACACTGAAGCTTTCTTT
-	TRBV20-1	-	TRBJ2-7	CSARVMPEQYF	TGCAGTGCTAGAGTAATGCCCGAGCAGTACTTC
-	TRBV7-9	-	TRBJ1-1	CASSHLGRTTLNLNTEAFF	TGTGCCAGCAGCCACCTAGGGAGGACGACGCTAAATTTGAACACTGAAGCTTTCTTT
-	TRBV7-9	-	TRBJ1-2	CASSLGDASGGYTF	TGTGCCAGCAGTTTGGGGGACGCCTCGGGTGGCTACACCTTC
-	TRBV29-1	-	TRBJ2-1	CSVEDGRGSSYNEQFF	TGCAGCGTTGAAGATGGTCGGGGATCCTCCTACAATGAGCAGTTCTTC
-	TRBV28	-	TRBJ1-4	CASSLSNFEKLFF	TGTGCCAGCAGTTTATCCAATTTCGAAAAACTGTTTTTT
-	TRBV7-6	once	TRBJ2-3	CASSSLSTDTQYF	TGTGCCAGCAGCTCTCTTAGCACAGATACGCAGTATTTT
-	TRBV6-1	-	TRBJ2-2	CATGPAGVTTGELFF	TGTGCCACTGGACCAGCAGGGGTGACCACCGGGGAGCTGTTTTTT
-	TRBV10-2	-	TRBJ1-1	CASSDLQGRGRGNTEAFF	TGCGCCAGCAGTGATTTACAGGGTCGGGGCAGGGGCAACACTGAAGCTTTCTTT
-	TRBV5-4	-	TRBJ1-1	CASSPGVGGRMNTEAFF	TGTGCCAGCAGCCCAGGGGTGGGGGGCAGGATGAACACTGAAGCTTTCTTT
TRBD1	TRBV18	-	TRBJ1-2	CASSPDRGGYGYTF	TGTGCCAGCTCACCGGACAGGGGTGGATATGGCTACACCTTC
TRBD2	TRBV28	once	TRBJ2-3	CASSFLAGAPSADTQYF	TGTGCCAGCAGTTTCCTAGCGGGAGCTCCGTCAGCTGATACGCAGTATTTT
-	TRBV5-4	-	TRBJ1-3	CASSNPSGGSGNTIYF	TGTGCCAGCAGCAACCCGTCAGGAGGATCTGGAAACACCATATATTTT
-	TRBV5-1	-	TRBJ1-5	CASSLIVGGPQHF	TGCGCCAGCAGCTTGATTGTTGGCGGGCCCCAGCATTTT
-	TRBV5-1	-	TRBJ1-1	CASSIGGNTEAFF	TGCGCCAGCAGTATAGGAGGGAACACTGAAGCTTTCTTT